This T cell receptor beta chain was identified in a study of CD8+ T cells in alopecia areata. Per germline, CDR1 SEHNR and CDR2 FQNEAQ (reference sequence). After removal of 5 bases from V and 2 bases from J, the junction contained 0 bases not matched to a gene. The CDR3 is made up of 13 amino acids. On this clone: Its antigen is as yet unknown.

Treatment in this sample: oral pan-JAK inhibitor, 5-10 mg twice daily. Collection of lesional scalp punch biopsies and peripheral blood was performed in alopecia areata patients. Findings and limits, study-wide: For baseline CD8+ expansion, any link to response stays uncertain with one nonresponder. Sequences from scalp samples also cover resident alphabeta T cells of normal skin.

Investigators isolated RNA and reverse transcribed it into cDNA to act as the sequencing template. Using immunoSEQ multiplex PCR, the repertoire was profiled, and TCRdb retains in-frame clones only, with some absent. The data show a few hundred thousand clones, around two fifths seen once. The sample in question was CD4+ T cells sorted from blood, obtained at approximately week 30, from a patient treated with tofacitinib. The chain has TRBV7-9 and TRBJ2-5, with 9 bases lining up with TRBD1. The clonotype comes from a human donor with alopecia areata. The DNA of the CDR3 is TGTGCCAGCAGCGGGACAGGGCAAGAGACCCAGTACTTC. Residues: CASSGTGQETQYF.